This TCR beta chain was obtained from a study of shared clonotypes between healthy human individuals. Naive-designated CD8 cells lacked CD45RO, were positively enriched for CCR7, and omitted terminally differentiated effector memory CD45RA+ cells. The V segment lost 5 bases and the J segment 3 bases; nucleotides outside the gene matches: 14. This CDR3 spans 18 amino acids. Looked up from germline, CDR1 is LNHDA and CDR2 is SQIVND (reference sequence). In the source study's methods: From ImmunoSEQ came sequences covering only the junction and carrying no quality scores, so filtering differed. Generated by immunoSEQ multiplex PCR, the TCRdb table keeps only in-frame clones and is missing some. V and J calls and clone size are those listed in that table; D and trimming were worked out from the DNA. The top ten hold roughly 1.7% of the sample, which has approximately 2,000,000 clones, 93% seen once.

The material sequenced was naive CD8+ T cells from PBMCs. This sequence originates from a young man in good health. Some clones in this sample may be carry-over from other donors' samples. This chain connects TRBV19 to TRBJ1-4, with 8 positions matching TRBD1. The CDR3 loop is CASSPYRTGIASNEKLFF. The CDR3, as DNA: TGTGCCAGTAGTCCCTATCGGACAGGGATAGCGTCTAATGAAAAACTGTTTTTT. The full variable domain, rest sourced from reference TRBV19 and TRBJ1-4, is DGGITQSPKYLFRKEGQNVTLSCEQNLNHDAMYWYRQDPGQGLRLIYYSQIVNDFQKGDIAEGYSVSREKKESFPLTVTSAQKNPTAFYLCASSPYRTGIASNEKLFFGSGTQLSVL.